The present T cell receptor (beta chain) was sequenced within a study of shared clonotypes between healthy human individuals. Original data processing: ImmunoSEQ output lacked quality scores and full-length reads, limiting matched filtering. The method was immunoSEQ multiplex PCR; TCRdb's version includes in-frame clones alone and lacks a portion of them. V and J calls and clone size are as listed in that table; D and trimming were resolved from the DNA. Here the sample spans millions of clones, 93% being singletons. Naive CD8 cells comprised CD45RO-negative, CCR7-positively selected cells, excluding terminally differentiated effector memory CD45RA+ cells. The healthy adult donors were HIV-negative and reported no recent acute infections or vaccinations. V was trimmed by 2 bases and J by 4 bases, leaving 11 bases between them. Germline V CDR1 and CDR2: SEHNR, FQNEAQ (reference sequence). The CDR3 length is 15 residues.

Of note for this clone: What it binds is not known.

Findings of the study overall: Sampling covered nothing but blood. Tissue TCR repertoires likely differ from those found in blood. The small donor group covered limited genetic and exposure diversity.

This sequence originates from a man younger than 30 in good health. Some clones in this sample may be carry-over from other donors' samples. The V and J genes are TRBV7-9 and TRBJ2-2; D is ambiguous. Sequences were obtained from naive CD8+ T cells from PBMCs. CDR3 sequence reads: CASSLLLVGTGELFF. The DNA for the CDR3 is TGTGCCAGCAGCTTACTCCTAGTGGGCACCGGGGAGCTGTTTTTT.